The present T cell receptor beta chain was sequenced within a study of T cell changes during pregnancy in multiple sclerosis. The protocol was immunoSEQ multiplex PCR, while the TCRdb copy is restricted to in-frame clones and leaves out a portion. The sample yields 90,000 to 130,000 clones, 80% to 95% seen once. The CDR3 extends over 16 amino acids. Germline CDR1 MNHNS, CDR2 SASEGT. Trimming took 3 bases from V and 3 from J; bases not matched to a gene: 10. The receptor comes from a female donor with multiple sclerosis, enrolled in a pregnancy study. This chain links TRBV6-1 with TRBJ1-2; 7 bases fit TRBD1. This sample comprised peripheral blood, obtained in the third trimester of pregnancy. The CDR3 DNA is TGTGCCAGCAGTGAGCGCCAGGGGGGAGTAGACTATGGCTACACCTTC. It specifies CASSERQGGVDYGYTF.